Listed below are T cell receptor beta chains from one sample, sequenced in a study of cytomegalovirus exposure and HLA in healthy donors. The protocol was immunoSEQ multiplex PCR, while the TCRdb copy is restricted to in-frame clones and leaves out a portion. The sample records about 75,000 clones, 84% being singletons. What was sequenced was PBMCs. These receptors were taken from a man in his 70s in good health and CMV-seropositive. The CDR3 runs from the conserved cysteine through the conserved F or W. The D gene is left open where the match is weak. Some rows have no size entry. The others give once, few or many, or a class for an expanded clone.

v_call	j_call	clone_size	d_call	cdr3_nt	cdr3_aa
TRBV5-4	TRBJ2-5	.	.	TGTGCCAGCAGGGACAGTGGCCAAGAGACCCAGTACTTC	CASRDSGQETQYF
TRBV6-6	TRBJ2-5	few	.	TGTGCCAGCAGTTACTCAGACAGGCAAGAGACCCAGTACTTC	CASSYSDRQETQYF
TRBV5-8	TRBJ2-3	.	TRBD1	TGTGCCAGCAGCTTGGGACAGGGGGTGACAGATACGCAGTATTTT	CASSLGQGVTDTQYF
TRBV5-1	TRBJ1-1	.	TRBD1	TGCGCCAGCAGCTGGGGAGCCGGGACAGGGGGCCTGAACACTGAAGCTTTCTTT	CASSWGAGTGGLNTEAFF
TRBV4-1	TRBJ1-2	.	.	TGCGCCAGCAGCCAAGATGGGGGCTGGGGGAACTATGGCTACACCTTC	CASSQDGGWGNYGYTF
TRBV5-6	TRBJ1-1	few	.	TGTGCCAGCAGCTTGATGAGGGACACTGAAGCTTTCTTT	CASSLMRDTEAFF
TRBV11-2	TRBJ2-3	.	TRBD1	TGTGCCAGCAGTCAGGGACAGGGACGTGCAGATACGCAGTATTTT	CASSQGQGRADTQYF
TRBV4-1	TRBJ1-6	.	.	TGCGCCAGCAGCTCCACAGGGTTGAATTCACCCCTCCACTTT	CASSSTGLNSPLHF
TRBV15	TRBJ1-5	once	.	TGTGCCACCAGCAGAGACCGTGGGGCTGGCAATCAGCCCCAGCATTTT	CATSRDRGAGNQPQHF
TRBV7-2	TRBJ2-7	once	TRBD1	TGTGCCAGCAGCTTAGACAGACAGGGGAGAAAAGGATACGAGCAGTACTTC	CASSLDRQGRKGYEQYF
TRBV19	TRBJ2-2	.	.	TGTGCCGGGAGGACGGGGACCGGGGAGCTGTTTTTT	CAGRTGTGELFF
TRBV7-2	TRBJ2-1	.	TRBD2	TGTGCCAGCAGCTTAAAGAGCGGGAGCGGCAATGAGCAGTTCTTC	CASSLKSGSGNEQFF
TRBV9	TRBJ1-1	.	.	TGTGCCAGCAGCTCTGGGCCGAAAATTGAAGCTTTCTTT	CASSSGPKIEAFF
TRBV6-4	TRBJ1-1	.	TRBD1	TGTGCCAGACCCCTTAACCCCCCGGGACAGGACCGCTCTGAAGCTTTCTTT	CARPLNPPGQDRSEAFF
TRBV7-2	TRBJ2-7	.	.	TGTGCCAGCAGCCCCTGGACCGGGAGCTCCTACGAGCAGTACTTC	CASSPWTGSSYEQYF
TRBV29-1	TRBJ1-1	once	TRBD1	TGCAGCGCTTCGGACAGGATGAACACTGAAGCTTTCTTT	CSASDRMNTEAFF
TRBV11-3	TRBJ2-7	once	TRBD1	TGTGCCAGCAGCCGGGACAGGGTCAGCGAGCAGTACTTC	CASSRDRVSEQYF
TRBV10-1	TRBJ2-2	.	TRBD1	TGCGCCAGCTATACCGGGACAGGGACCGGGGAGCTGTTTTTT	CASYTGTGTGELFF
TRBV29-1	TRBJ2-7	.	TRBD2	TGCAGCGTTGAAACTTTAGGGGAGGGCGAGCAGTACTTC	CSVETLGEGEQYF
TRBV4-1	TRBJ2-3	.	TRBD2	TGCGCCAGCAGCCGAACGTCCGGGACTAGCGGGGGGGCGGTATCAGATACGCAGTATTTT	CASSRTSGTSGGAVSDTQYF
TRBV28	TRBJ2-7	.	TRBD2	TGTGCCAGCAGTTTACTGGGGGGGGAATCCTACGAGCAGTACTTC	CASSLLGGESYEQYF
TRBV7-9	TRBJ2-7	.	TRBD1	TGTGCCAGCAGCTTAGCCGGGACAGGGATCCACGAGCAGTACTTC	CASSLAGTGIHEQYF
TRBV7-2	TRBJ2-5	.	.	TGTGCCAGCAGCTACCAGGGGGGCTGGGGAGAGACCCAGTACTTC	CASSYQGGWGETQYF
TRBV19	TRBJ1-1	.	TRBD1	TGTGCCAGTAGTAACCAGGGGGCGAACACTGAAGCTTTCTTT	CASSNQGANTEAFF
TRBV11-2	TRBJ2-1	.	TRBD2	TGTGCCAGCAGCTCCGGGACTAGCGGGAGAAATGAGCAGTTCTTC	CASSSGTSGRNEQFF
TRBV6-6	TRBJ2-7	.	TRBD2	TGTGCCAGCGCAAGTAGCGGGATAAACTACGAGCAGTACTTC	CASASSGINYEQYF